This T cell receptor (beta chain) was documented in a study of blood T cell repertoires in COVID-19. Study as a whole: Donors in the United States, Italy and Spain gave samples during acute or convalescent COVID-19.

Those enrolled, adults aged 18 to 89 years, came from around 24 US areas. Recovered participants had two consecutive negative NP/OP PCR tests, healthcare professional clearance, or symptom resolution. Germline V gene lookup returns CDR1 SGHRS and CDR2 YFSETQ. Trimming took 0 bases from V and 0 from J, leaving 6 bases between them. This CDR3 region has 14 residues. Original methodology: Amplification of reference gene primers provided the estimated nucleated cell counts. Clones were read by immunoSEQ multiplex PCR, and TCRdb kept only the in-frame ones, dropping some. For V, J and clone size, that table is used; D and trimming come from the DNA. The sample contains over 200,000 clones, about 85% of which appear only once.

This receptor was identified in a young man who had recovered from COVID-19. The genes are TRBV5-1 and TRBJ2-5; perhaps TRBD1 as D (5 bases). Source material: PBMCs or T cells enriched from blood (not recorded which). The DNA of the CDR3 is TGCGCCAGCAGCTTGGAGGGGAACCAAGAGACCCAGTACTTC. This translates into CASSLEGNQETQYF.